A selection of T cell receptor beta chains follows, all from one sample in a study of blood T cells in healthy people across ages. In TCRdb, the 5' RACE reads were re-called with MiXCR into one record per CDR3 protein. The sample lists over a million distinct CDR3 sequences; approximately 59% were seen once. Source material: blood. The source of these receptors is a man younger than 30 in good health. The conserved cysteine and the conserved F or W are not part of the CDR3 here.

V gene: TRBV20-1; CDR3 protein: SARERGELAVSYNEQF
V gene: TRBV6-4; CDR3 protein: ASSDTWGTAYNEQF
V gene: TRBV12-3/TRBV12-4; CDR3 protein: ASSFGPGGNTIY
V gene: TRBV11-2; CDR3 protein: ASSLESWREDEQF
V gene: TRBV5-6; CDR3 protein: ASSWGGSGNEQY
V gene: TRBV27; CDR3 protein: ASSILAGTGYSYEQY
V gene: TRBV7-9; CDR3 protein: ATLKSNTEAF
V gene: TRBV12-3/TRBV12-4; CDR3 protein: ASSLILGTDTQY
V gene: TRBV6-5; CDR3 protein: ASSAAVKDGPEEQY
V gene: TRBV27; CDR3 protein: ASSPSGSDEQF
V gene: TRBV20-1; CDR3 protein: SARRTGYYEQY
V gene: TRBV27; CDR3 protein: ASSISGLNSYEQY
V gene: TRBV4-1; CDR3 protein: ASSQEVGAGGYT
V gene: TRBV20-1; CDR3 protein: SARGLAGPNIQY
V gene: TRBV7-9; CDR3 protein: ASSLASQHNEQF
V gene: TRBV6-2/TRBV6-3; CDR3 protein: ASSYSRELYPGQGEETQY
V gene: TRBV20-1; CDR3 protein: SARRYNEQF
V gene: TRBV6-5; CDR3 protein: ASTGAGANVLT